The 26 T cell receptor beta chains presented below share a single source sample, sequenced in a study of blood T cell repertoires in COVID-19. The protocol was immunoSEQ multiplex PCR, while the TCRdb copy is restricted to in-frame clones and leaves out a portion. The sample lists roughly 390,000 clones, about 90% occurring once. Input material: peripheral blood. Receptors originate from a woman younger than 45 with COVID-19, enrolled during active disease.

The genes are TRBV5-4 and TRBJ2-1, with D possibly TRBD2 on 6 matching bases. Trimming took off 3 bases at V and 0 bases at J, with 13 bases between the two ends. CDR3 length: 16 amino acids. The V gene's germline CDR1 is SGHNT and CDR2 YYREEE (reference sequence). In nucleotides, the CDR3 is TGTGCCAGCAGCTCTCCCACCGGGAGCTCCTACAATGAGCAGTTCTTC. Its protein product is CASSSPTGSSYNEQFF.

The rearrangement uses TRBV24-1 and TRBJ2-2; a weak D match, TRBD1 (6 bases). The length of the CDR3 is 18 residues. Per germline, CDR1 KGHDR and CDR2 SFDVKD. V was pared by 4 bases and J by 6 bases, with 23 bases between. The CDR3 spells CATSDLRPGQGMSGELFF. In nucleotides, the CDR3 is TGTGCCACCAGTGACCTCCGCCCGGGTCAGGGGATGTCCGGGGAGCTGTTTTTT.

V gene TRBV4-3 combines with J gene TRBJ2-7; no reliable D call. The CDR3 covers 14 residues. Between the trimmed V and J ends, which lost 0 bases and 5 bases, there was a span of 11 bases. From germline, CDR1 is LGHNA and CDR2 YSLEER. In DNA, the CDR3 is TGCGCCAGCAGCCAAGATCGTATGAGTCACGAGCAGTACTTC. Amino acids: CASSQDRMSHEQYF.

This chain uses TRBV10-3 with TRBJ2-7, with 9 bases fitting TRBD1. CDR3 length: 14 amino acids. Losses at the gene ends were 6 bases for V and 3 bases for J; bases not matched to a gene: 6. Germline V gives CDR1 ENHRY, CDR2 SYGVKD. The CDR3 is CAISSDRGGYEQYF. CDR3 coding DNA: TGTGCCATCAGCTCGGACAGGGGTGGCTACGAGCAGTACTTC.

The chain uses TRBV28 and TRBJ2-4; D not certain. Germline V gene sequence: CDR1 MDHEN, CDR2 SYDVKM. The V end lost 10 bases, the J end lost 0 bases, and 13 bases lay between the germline ends. This CDR3 is built from 14 residues. CDR3 protein: CATGRVEAKNIQYF. In DNA form, the CDR3 reads TGTGCCACCGGCCGGGTAGAAGCCAAAAACATTCAGTACTTC.

Notes on this clone: A junction end diverges from the germline sequence, so it may reflect a read error. Written as DNA, the CDR3 is TGTGCCAGCAGCTTCGACATCTCCCACGAGCAGTACTTC. Encoded protein: CASSFDISHEQYF. V is TRBV7-9 and J is TRBJ2-7, with unresolved D. The V gene's germline CDR1 is SEHNR and CDR2 FQNEAQ (reference sequence). The CDR3 has 13 amino acids.

In the case of this clone: Other DNA sequences in the sample encode the same CDR3. The rearrangement uses TRBV29-1 and TRBJ2-7; TRBD2 might be the D (5 bases). CDR1 is SQVTM, CDR2 ANQGSEA, per germline. The CDR3 consists of 12 residues. With 6 bases removed from V and 2 bases from J, the gap between germline ends came to 11 bases. The CDR3 region is CSVADSAYEQYF. The CDR3 DNA reads as TGCAGCGTCGCGGACTCTGCCTACGAGCAGTACTTC.

This clone was seen just once. The chain carries TRBV20-1 and TRBJ2-1; possibly TRBD2 for D (5 bases). V shed 3 bases and J shed 2 bases, with 17 bases lying between them. The CDR3 spans 16 residues. Germline V gene lookup returns CDR1 DFQATT and CDR2 SNEGSKA (reference sequence). CDR3 in amino acids: CSASGPAGGAYNEQFF. DNA for the CDR3: TGCAGTGCTAGTGGTCCGGCGGGTGGAGCCTACAATGAGCAGTTCTTC.

Details on this clone: The sample holds other DNA sequences that translate to the same CDR3. The chain uses TRBV4-2 and TRBJ2-3; 11 bases line up with TRBD2. Germline V gene data show CDR1 as LGHNA and CDR2 as YNFKEQ. The junction had 2 bases not matched to a gene; V was cut back by 0 bases and J by 3 bases. The CDR3 loop spans 16 amino acids. The CDR3 loop reads CASSQELAGGTDTQYF. The CDR3 DNA reads TGTGCCAGCAGCCAAGAGCTAGCGGGGGGAACAGATACGCAGTATTTT.

The chain carries TRBV27 and TRBJ2-1, with 8 positions matching TRBD2. Germline loops: CDR1 MNHEY, CDR2 SMNVEV (reference sequence). The length of the CDR3 is 19 residues. After removal of 6 bases from V and 1 base from J, the junction contained 17 bases not matched to a gene. The CDR3 loop reads CASSPEGFQAGVSYNEQFF. DNA of the CDR3: TGTGCCAGCAGCCCCGAAGGATTCCAAGCGGGAGTATCCTACAATGAGCAGTTCTTC.

CDR3 loop: CASSPGGSDTEAFF. In nucleotides, the CDR3 is TGTGCCAGCAGCCCCGGGGGGTCGGACACTGAAGCTTTCTTT. The chain links TRBV11-3 to TRBJ1-1, with D maybe TRBD1 (5 bases). The germline V gene encodes CDR1 SGHNT and CDR2 YENEEA. The CDR3 contains 14 residues. Deletions cut 5 bases from V and 3 bases from J, with 13 bases between. The full variable domain, its missing parts supplied by reference TRBV11-3 and TRBJ1-1, is EAGVVQSPRYKIIEKKQPVAFWCNPISGHNTLYWYLQNLGQGPELLIRYENEEAVDDSQLPKDRFSAERLKGVDSTLKIQPAELGDSAVYLCASSPGGSDTEAFFGQGTRLTVV.

The chain carries TRBV5-1 and TRBJ2-7; D is possibly TRBD1 (5 bases). V was pared by 0 bases and J by 5 bases, with 15 bases between. Germline-derived CDR1 and CDR2 are SGHRS and YFSETQ. The CDR3 is 15 amino acids. CDR3 DNA sequence: TGCGCCAGCAGCTTGGAATGGCAGGGTGGGAACGAGCAGTACTTC. This encodes CASSLEWQGGNEQYF. Full variable domain (remainder filled in from reference TRBV5-1 and TRBJ2-7): KAGVTQTPRYLIKTRGQQVTLSCSPISGHRSVSWYQQTPGQGLQFLFEYFSETQRNKGNFPGRFSGRQFSNSRSEMNVSTLELGDSALYLCASSLEWQGGNEQYFGPGTRLTVT.

The chain has TRBV7-9 and TRBJ2-7; a weak D match, TRBD1 (5 bases). Germline V gene sequence: CDR1 SEHNR, CDR2 FQNEAQ (reference sequence). V was cut by 1 base and J by 2 bases, with 12 bases left in between. The CDR3 length is 15 residues. CDR3 sequence reads: CASSLVGQTAYEQYF. The CDR3, as DNA: TGTGCCAGCAGCTTAGTGGGGCAGACAGCCTACGAGCAGTACTTC.

V usage is TRBV29-1 and J usage is TRBJ1-1, with TRBD1 as a possible D gene (5 bases). Germline V gives CDR1 SQVTM, CDR2 ANQGSEA. The CDR3 covers 12 residues. Trimming took off 3 bases at V and 5 bases at J, with 10 bases between the two ends. The CDR3, as DNA: TGCAGCGTTGACCTGGGGGGGACTGAAGCTTTCTTT. It codes for CSVDLGGTEAFF.

The chain uses TRBV10-1 and TRBJ1-1, with D possibly being TRBD1 (6 bases). Germline V CDR1 and CDR2: WNHNN, SYGVQD (reference sequence). The CDR3 loop spans 14 amino acids. Trimming pared 3 bases from V and 1 base from J, leaving 9 bases between. CDR3 DNA sequence: TGCGCCAGCAGTGACGGCAGGGGGAACACTGAAGCTTTCTTT. It is translated as CASSDGRGNTEAFF.

This chain joins TRBV30 and TRBJ2-7; TRBD2 matches at 7 bases. Germline V lookup: CDR1 GTSNPN, CDR2 SVGIG (reference sequence). V shed 0 bases and J 6 bases; nucleotides not matched to a gene: 14. This CDR3 comprises 16 residues. CDR3 nucleotides: TGTGCCTGGAGTGTAATACAGCCCGGACTAGATGGCGAGCAGTACTTC. The encoded protein is CAWSVIQPGLDGEQYF.

The rearrangement joins TRBV3-1 (or the pseudogene TRBV3-2) to TRBJ2-5; possibly TRBD2 for D (5 bases). The CDR3 has 20 residues. The germline CDR1 and CDR2 sequences are LGHDT and YNNKEL (reference sequence). Trimming took off 0 bases at V and 0 bases at J, with 23 bases between the two ends. CDR3 DNA sequence: TGTGCCAGCAGCCAAGAAGGCTTCCGGGGAGCCGAACGACACCAAGAGACCCAGTACTTC. Translated: CASSQEGFRGAERHQETQYF.

The rearrangement links TRBV30 to TRBJ1-5, with D hard to call. Germline CDR1 and CDR2: GTSNPN and SVGIG (reference sequence). V lost 3 bases, J lost 5 bases, and 14 bases lay in between. The CDR3 runs 14 residues. The CDR3 nucleotides are TGTGCCTGGAGCGAGGTAGGAGCAGATCAGCCCCAGCATTTT. This translates into CAWSEVGADQPQHF.

This clone occurred many times. The V gene is TRBV4-3, the J gene TRBJ1-6, with D unresolved. From germline, CDR1 is LGHNA and CDR2 YSLEER. CDR3 length: 18 residues. The V and J ends lost 1 base and 6 bases respectively, with 19 bases between them. In nucleotides, the CDR3 is TGCGCCAGCAGCCAAGCCGGTATAGAACTGAATTTTAATTCACCCCTCCACTTT. This codes for CASSQAGIELNFNSPLHF.

J is TRBJ2-3 and V is TRBV19; TRBD2 matches at 9 bases. Germline V gene sequence: CDR1 LNHDA, CDR2 SQIVND (reference sequence). This CDR3 spans 15 amino acids. The J segment lost 2 bases and the V segment lost 5 bases, leaving 5 bases of the junction unmatched. This CDR3 is CASSPTSGLTDTQYF. In DNA, the CDR3 is TGTGCCAGTAGTCCAACTAGCGGGCTCACAGATACGCAGTATTTT.

The J gene is TRBJ2-1, the V gene TRBV11-2; 14 bases map to TRBD2. Germline CDR1 is SGHAT and CDR2 is FQNNGV. The V gene end was trimmed by 5 bases and the J gene end by 4 bases; junction bases not matched to a gene: 7. This CDR3 comprises 17 residues. For the CDR3, the DNA is TGTGCCAGCAGCCACGGTCGGACTAGCGGGAGGTACAATGAGCAGTTCTTC. Its protein product is CASSHGRTSGRYNEQFF.

V gene TRBV3-1 (or the pseudogene TRBV3-2) combines with J gene TRBJ2-7, with TRBD1 identical over 9 bases. With V trimmed by 4 bases and J by 0 bases, 7 bases remained unmatched. The CDR3 has 16 amino acids. The germline CDR1 and CDR2 sequences are LGHDT and YNNKEL (reference sequence). For the CDR3, the DNA is TGTGCCAGCAGCCGGGCCGGGACAGGGAGCTCCTACGAGCAGTACTTC. Translated: CASSRAGTGSSYEQYF.

The chain links TRBV6-5 to TRBJ2-7; 12 bases line up with TRBD2. The junction had 0 bases not matched to a gene; V was cut back by 0 bases and J by 6 bases. The germline CDR1 and CDR2 sequences are MNHEY and SVGAGI. The CDR3 has 14 amino acids. CDR3 in DNA: TGTGCCAGCAGTTACTCGACTAGCGGGAGCGAGCAGTACTTC. This codes for CASSYSTSGSEQYF.

This clone has a handful of counts. The chain is built from TRBV30 and TRBJ2-7; 9 nucleotides line up with TRBD1. Looked up from germline, CDR1 is GTSNPN and CDR2 is SVGIG (reference sequence). This CDR3 is 13 amino acids long. Trimming removed 3 bases from V and 4 bases from J; junction bases left unmatched: 4. CDR3 nucleotide sequence: TGTGCCTGGAGCCGGGACAGGGCATACGAGCAGTACTTC. It encodes CAWSRDRAYEQYF.

The V and J genes are TRBV5-5 and TRBJ2-1; the D gene is possibly TRBD1 (5 bases). Germline CDR1 and CDR2: SGHKS and YYEKEE (reference sequence). There are 15 residues in the CDR3. Trimming took off 4 bases at V and 0 bases at J, with 11 bases between the two ends. CDR3 loop: CASSPRGISYNEQFF. In DNA, the CDR3 is TGTGCCAGCAGCCCAAGGGGAATCTCCTACAATGAGCAGTTCTTC.

The chain combines TRBV5-4 with TRBJ2-4; D is unresolved. The CDR3 extends over 13 amino acids. In germline, CDR1 is SGHNT, CDR2 YYREEE (reference sequence). The V end lost 0 bases, the J end lost 3 bases, and 4 bases lay between the germline ends. Here the CDR3 DNA reads TGTGCCAGCAGCTTGGCCGGCAAAAACATTCAGTACTTC. Translating gives CASSLAGKNIQYF.